Shown below are 17 T cell receptor beta chains from a single sample sequenced in a study of control samples from healthy donors and cancer patients. Clones were sequenced by immunoSEQ multiplex PCR, and TCRdb holds only the in-frame ones, with some missing. The sample carries 150,000 or so clones, roughly 92% recorded once. Sequencing was done on a sample of blood. The receptors come from a woman aged 25-40 years in good health.

DNA for the CDR3: TGTGCCAGCAGTTTTTCGGGAGGGTTCGGGGCTTTCTTT. Encoded protein: CASSFSGGFGAFF. V is TRBV28 and J is TRBJ1-1; D is unresolved. The germline V gene encodes CDR1 MDHEN and CDR2 SYDVKM. The CDR3 runs 13 residues. V lost 3 bases and J lost 11, with 16 bases in between.

CDR3: CARDGRGETQYF. CDR3 DNA sequence: TGTGCCAGAGACGGGAGAGGGGAGACCCAGTACTTC. This chain links TRBV7-2 with TRBJ2-5; tentative D call: TRBD2 (6 bases). Trimming stripped 9 bases from V and 5 bases from J, with 13 bases between. Germline CDR1 reads SGHTA; CDR2 reads FQGNSA. The CDR3 is 12 amino acids.

The rearrangement joins TRBV3-1 (or the pseudogene TRBV3-2) to TRBJ2-2; D unresolved. This CDR3 contains 15 residues. Germline CDR1 is LGHDT and CDR2 is YNNKEL (reference sequence). V lost 0 bases, J lost 4 bases, and 9 bases lay in between. The CDR3 nucleotides read TGTGCCAGCAGCCAAGACACCAGGACCACCGGGGAGCTGTTTTTT. The encoded protein is CASSQDTRTTGELFF.

This clone was observed once. The chain has TRBV27 and TRBJ2-7, with TRBD2 as a possible D gene (6 bases). Germline V gene lookup returns CDR1 MNHEY and CDR2 SMNVEV (reference sequence). V gave up 2 bases and J gave up 4 bases, with 12 bases separating them. The CDR3 spans 14 residues. The CDR3 DNA sequence: TGTGCCAGCAGTTTAGGAGGGAGACAGTACGAGCAGTACTTC. Protein product: CASSLGGRQYEQYF.

The chain uses TRBV5-4 and TRBJ2-1, with a possible D match to TRBD2 (6 bases). With 4 bases removed from V and 8 bases from J, the gap between germline ends came to 10 bases. This CDR3 contains 12 residues. The germline CDR1 and CDR2 sequences are SGHNT and YYREEE (reference sequence). CDR3 nucleotides: TGTGCCAGCAGCCCTGGGGGGTATGAGCAGTTCTTC. Translating it yields CASSPGGYEQFF.

This clone was counted only a few times. The chain has TRBV5-6 and TRBJ1-2; tentatively, D is TRBD1 (5 bases). Germline CDR1 and CDR2: SGHDT and YYEEEE. V was clipped by 5 bases and J by 4 bases, with 12 bases between them. The CDR3 has 13 residues. The CDR3 loop is CASSRGTSYGYTF. CDR3 coding DNA: TGTGCCAGCAGTCGTGGGACGAGCTATGGCTACACCTTC.

The rearrangement uses TRBV4-1 and TRBJ1-6; 7 bases align to TRBD1. V was pared by 1 base and J by 5 bases, with 5 bases of the junction left unmatched. Germline loops: CDR1 MGHRA, CDR2 YSYEKL. This CDR3 comprises 16 residues. The CDR3, as DNA: TGCGCCAGCAGCCAAGGTGGTGGACAGGATAATTCACCCCTCCACTTT. Amino acids: CASSQGGGQDNSPLHF.

This chain links TRBV7-8 with TRBJ2-1; D call uncertain. With 1 base removed from V and 6 bases from J, the gap between germline ends came to 10 bases. The CDR3 is made up of 14 amino acids. Per germline, CDR1 SGHVS and CDR2 FQNEAQ. CDR3 sequence: CASSLELSSNEQFF. In DNA, the CDR3 is TGTGCCAGCAGCTTAGAGCTTAGTTCCAATGAGCAGTTCTTC. The full variable domain, in which reference TRBV7-8 and TRBJ2-1 provide the parts outside the CDR3, is GAGVSQSPRYKVAKRGQDVALRCDPISGHVSLFWYQQALGQGPEFLTYFQNEAQLDKSGLPSDRFFAERPEGSVSTLKIQRTQQEDSAVYLCASSLELSSNEQFFGPGTRLTVL.

The gene calls are TRBV20-1 and TRBJ1-4; D gene uncertain. Germline V gene data show CDR1 as DFQATT and CDR2 as SNEGSKA (reference sequence). Trimming left V 3 bases short and J 7 bases short, with 6 bases between. The CDR3 runs 11 residues. This chain's CDR3 is CSAREGEKLFF. CDR3 DNA: TGCAGTGCTAGGGAGGGTGAAAAACTGTTTTTT.

The chain couples TRBV19 to TRBJ2-1; perhaps TRBD2 as D (7 bases). Germline V gives CDR1 LNHDA, CDR2 SQIVND (reference sequence). The CDR3 runs 14 residues. Deletions cut 10 bases from V and 1 base from J, with 14 bases between. The CDR3 sequence: CATMGGASYNEQFF. The CDR3 DNA is TGTGCCACCATGGGGGGGGCATCCTACAATGAGCAGTTCTTC.

This CDR3 reads CASSTIGPQHF. The CDR3 DNA reads as TGTGCCAGCAGTACCATAGGGCCCCAGCATTTT. V gene TRBV12-3 or TRBV12-4 combines with J gene TRBJ1-5; D remains ambiguous. This CDR3 is built from 11 residues. Trimming took 5 bases from V and 9 from J, leaving 8 bases between them.

The chain combines TRBV24-1 with TRBJ2-5, with D possibly being TRBD2 (6 bases). Germline assignment: CDR1 KGHDR and CDR2 SFDVKD. The V end was cut by 7 bases, the J end by 5 bases, with 16 bases between. The CDR3 contains 14 residues. CDR3 in amino acids: CATSRASGRETQYF. The CDR3 nucleotides read TGTGCCACCAGCCGGGCTTCAGGGAGGGAGACCCAGTACTTC.

This chain joins TRBV5-1 and TRBJ2-3; 8 positions match TRBD2. Trimming took 1 base from V and 1 from J; bases not matched to a gene: 2. The CDR3 is made up of 15 amino acids. Germline CDR1 and CDR2: SGHRS and YFSETQ. CDR3 nucleotides: TGCGCCAGCAGCTTGTACGGGAGGGGCACAGATACGCAGTATTTT. It translates to CASSLYGRGTDTQYF.

The gene calls are TRBV9 and TRBJ1-2; TRBD1 matches at 9 bases. The CDR3 is 16 amino acids. V shed 0 bases, J shed 0 bases, and the junction held 3 bases outside the gene matches. Germline V gives CDR1 SGDLS, CDR2 YYNGEE. As DNA, the CDR3 is TGTGCCAGCAGCGTAGGGACAGGGGCGTCTAACTATGGCTACACCTTC. It translates to CASSVGTGASNYGYTF.

V and J are TRBV11-2 and TRBJ2-7; D perhaps matches TRBD2 (5 bases). Germline CDR1 is SGHAT and CDR2 is FQNNGV. The CDR3 extends over 19 amino acids. Trimming removed 0 bases at V and 1 base at J, with 22 bases between. The chain's CDR3 is CASSLDFWESRLGSYEQYF. In DNA form, the CDR3 reads TGTGCCAGCAGCTTAGATTTTTGGGAGAGTAGATTGGGGTCCTACGAGCAGTACTTC.

This chain joins TRBV24-1 and TRBJ2-5; tentative D call: TRBD1 (7 bases). Germline CDR1 reads KGHDR; CDR2 reads SFDVKD. This CDR3 comprises 14 residues. Trimming cost V 1 base and J 5 bases, with 10 bases left between them. The CDR3, as DNA: TGTGCCACCAGTGATTTTGCAGGGGGGGAGACCCAGTACTTC. Translated, it gives CATSDFAGGETQYF.

This chain uses TRBV6-1 with TRBJ2-7, with 7 bases aligning to TRBD2. J gave up 2 bases and V 4 bases, and 11 bases lay outside the gene matches. This CDR3 is 16 amino acids long. CDR1 is MNHNS and CDR2 is SASEGT in the germline V gene. CDR3 region: CASSVPRRGVTYEQYF. The CDR3 DNA sequence: TGTGCCAGCAGTGTACCCCGCCGGGGGGTAACCTACGAGCAGTACTTC.